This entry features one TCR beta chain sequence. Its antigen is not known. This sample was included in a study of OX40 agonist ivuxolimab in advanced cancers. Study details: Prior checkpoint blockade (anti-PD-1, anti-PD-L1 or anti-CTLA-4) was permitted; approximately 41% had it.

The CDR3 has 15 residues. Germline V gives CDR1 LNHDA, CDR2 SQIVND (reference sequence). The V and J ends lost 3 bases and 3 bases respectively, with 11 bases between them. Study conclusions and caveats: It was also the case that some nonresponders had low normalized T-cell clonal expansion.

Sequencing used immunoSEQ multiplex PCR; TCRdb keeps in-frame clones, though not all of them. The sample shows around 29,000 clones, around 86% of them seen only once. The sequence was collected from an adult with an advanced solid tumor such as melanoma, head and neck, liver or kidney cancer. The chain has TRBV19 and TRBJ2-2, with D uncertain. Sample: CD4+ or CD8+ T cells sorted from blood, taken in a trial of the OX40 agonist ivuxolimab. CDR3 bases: TGTGCCAGTAGTATGGACCAAACCCACACCGGGGAGCTGTTTTTT. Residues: CASSMDQTHTGELFF. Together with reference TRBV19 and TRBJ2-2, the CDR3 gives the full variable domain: DGGITQSPKYLFRKEGQNVTLSCEQNLNHDAMYWYRQDPGQGLRLIYYSQIVNDFQKGDIAEGYSVSREKKESFPLTVTSAQKNPTAFYLCASSMDQTHTGELFFGEGSRLTVL.